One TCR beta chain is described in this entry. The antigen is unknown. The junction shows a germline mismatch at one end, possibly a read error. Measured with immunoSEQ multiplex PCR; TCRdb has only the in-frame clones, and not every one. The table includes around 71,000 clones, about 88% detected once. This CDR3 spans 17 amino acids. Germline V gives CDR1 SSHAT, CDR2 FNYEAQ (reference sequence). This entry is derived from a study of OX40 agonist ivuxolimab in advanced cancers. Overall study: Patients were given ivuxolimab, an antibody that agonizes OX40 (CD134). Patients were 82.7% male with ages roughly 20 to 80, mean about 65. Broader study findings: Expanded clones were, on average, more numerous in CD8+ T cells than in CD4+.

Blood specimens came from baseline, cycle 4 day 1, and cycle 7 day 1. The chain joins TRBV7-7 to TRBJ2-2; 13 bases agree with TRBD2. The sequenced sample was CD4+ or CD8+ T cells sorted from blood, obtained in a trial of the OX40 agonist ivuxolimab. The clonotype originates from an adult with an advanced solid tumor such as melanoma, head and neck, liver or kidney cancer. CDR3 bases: TGTGCTAGCAGCCCTCGACTAGCGGGAGGTTTTGGCGGGGAGCTGTTTTTT. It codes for CASSPRLAGGFGGELFF.